This T cell receptor beta chain was sequenced in a study of cytomegalovirus exposure and HLA in healthy donors. Study-wide findings and caveats: The Asian-associated ancestry cluster reportedly had fewer N-insertions than the approximately 670-donor mean in a later analysis. TCR beta chain V- and J-gene trimming was linked, in a later analysis, to a missense variant in DCLRE1C. The classifier, whose performance was assessed in both the original and validation cohorts, reportedly diagnosed cytomegalovirus status with high specificity and sensitivity.

Germline-derived CDR1 and CDR2 are SGDLS and YYNGEE. With 3 bases clipped from V and 14 bases from J, the junction kept 8 bases outside the gene matches. CDR3 length: 13 amino acids. PCR was performed using 60 Vbeta and 13 Jbeta primers. TCRdb keeps only in-frame clones here, not all; method: immunoSEQ multiplex PCR. Among 100,000 to 150,000 clones, over 80% were seen once, and the ten largest hold approximately 1.1%. In its sample, this clone was seen once. Its target is not known. This clonotype originated in a boy younger than 18 in good health and CMV-seronegative. The specimen was PBMCs. The rearrangement uses TRBV9 and TRBJ2-1, with 10 bases lining up with TRBD2. The chain's CDR3 is CASSAGLANEEFF. In DNA form, the CDR3 reads TGTGCCAGCAGCGCGGGACTAGCGAACGAAGAGTTCTTC.